Below, 11 T cell receptor beta chains from the same sample are listed, as sequenced in a study of CD4 T cells in relation to SARS-CoV-2 and coronaviruses. Before the COVID-19 pandemic, during about 2011-2019, CD4+ T cells were taken from unexposed donors. After more than eight days of culture, CD4+ T cells were isolated. Measured with immunoSEQ multiplex PCR; TCRdb has only the in-frame clones, and not every one. Seen here are roughly 26,000 clones, 75% observed once, and the top ten hold roughly 13%. These receptors are not linked to any known antigen. Sequenced sample: CD4+ T cells from PBMCs, cultured in vitro. The receptor source for this set is a human donor in good health.

This clone was observed a few times. V and J are TRBV7-5 and TRBJ2-2; the table calls TRBD1, which could not be checked here. TRBV7-5 is flagged as a pseudogene. The CDR3 has 14 residues. In nucleotides, the CDR3 is TGTGCCACCCCCCTGAAGGGGGCAATCGGGGAGCTGTTTTTT. It specifies CATPLKGAIGELFF.

The rearrangement joins TRBV4-1 to TRBJ1-1; a possible D gene is TRBD1 (5 bases). The CDR3 is 14 residues long. V was cut by 4 bases and J by 1 base, with 10 bases left in between. Per germline, CDR1 MGHRA and CDR2 YSYEKL. In DNA, the CDR3 is TGCGCCAGCAGCCTTGGCAGGGCGAACACTGAAGCTTTCTTT. Its protein is CASSLGRANTEAFF.

This sequence joins TRBV6-4 and TRBJ2-4; D gene unclear. Germline lookup yields CDR1 MRHNA and CDR2 SNTAGT. The CDR3 length is 14 residues. V was shortened by 2 bases and J by 8 bases, with 13 bases between the two germline ends. The CDR3 spells CASSDPLREYIQYF. CDR3 sequence (DNA): TGTGCCAGCAGTGACCCACTCCGCGAATACATTCAGTACTTC.

The chain joins TRBV18 to TRBJ1-3, with 7 nucleotides matching TRBD1. Germline values: CDR1 KGHSH, CDR2 LQKENI. This CDR3 has 16 amino acids. Losses at the gene ends were 2 bases for V and 3 bases for J; bases not matched to a gene: 7. The DNA for the CDR3 is TGTGCCAGCTCACCAAGGACAGGACGGTTTGGAAACACCATATATTTT. Amino acid sequence: CASSPRTGRFGNTIYF.

In its sample, this clone was seen a few times. This rearrangement joins TRBV9 to TRBJ2-2; the D gene is possibly TRBD2 (6 bases). The V gene lost 3 bases and the J gene lost 2 bases, with 20 bases spanning the gap. Germline V gene lookup returns CDR1 SGDLS and CDR2 YYNGEE. The CDR3 loop spans 18 amino acids. The CDR3 DNA is TGTGCCAGCAGCGGCGGGGCGGGGCTAGCGAGAAACACCGGGGAGCTGTTTTTT. Its translation is CASSGGAGLARNTGELFF.

This clone was detected only once. The chain carries TRBV4-3 and TRBJ2-7; TRBD1 aligns across 8 bases. The length of the CDR3 is 15 residues. The ends lost 0 bases at V and 3 bases at J; junction bases unmatched: 4. CDR1 is LGHNA, CDR2 YSLEER, per germline. The CDR3 sequence: CASSQDWTGNYEQYF. DNA of the CDR3: TGCGCCAGCAGCCAAGATTGGACAGGGAACTACGAGCAGTACTTC.

This chain joins TRBV5-1 and TRBJ1-2; unclear D gene. Trimming removed 0 bases from V and 0 bases from J, with 9 bases in between. This CDR3 has 15 amino acids. The germline CDR1 and CDR2 sequences are SGHRS and YFSETQ. The CDR3 nucleotides read TGCGCCAGCAGCTTGGTAGGCAGAGCTAACTATGGCTACACCTTC. This translates into CASSLVGRANYGYTF.

The V call is TRBV24-1, the J call TRBJ2-5, with D hard to call. Trimming shortened V by 1 base and J by 5 bases, and 4 bases separated the two germline ends. The CDR3 runs 12 residues. The germline gives CDR1 KGHDR, CDR2 SFDVKD. The DNA for the CDR3 is TGTGCCACCAGTGATTTCGGGGAGACCCAGTACTTC. Residues: CATSDFGETQYF.

The chain joins TRBV5-1 to TRBJ1-4; tentatively, D is TRBD1 (5 bases). V lost 5 bases to trimming and J lost 8 bases, with 22 bases between them. Germline V gene sequence: CDR1 SGHRS, CDR2 YFSETQ. The CDR3 length is 16 residues. CDR3 in amino acids: CASSSGRDPSGEKLFF. CDR3 DNA sequence: TGCGCCAGCAGTAGCGGCCGGGACCCCTCGGGAGAAAAACTGTTTTTT. Looking up the rest from reference TRBV5-1 and TRBJ1-4 gives the full variable domain: KAGVTQTPRYLIKTRGQQVTLSCSPISGHRSVSWYQQTPGQGLQFLFEYFSETQRNKGNFPGRFSGRQFSNSRSEMNVSTLELGDSALYLCASSSGRDPSGEKLFFGSGTQLSVL.

This clone was detected a few times. The chain uses TRBV6-9 and TRBJ1-1, with D possibly being TRBD1 (5 bases). The CDR3 length is 13 residues. Between the trimmed V and J ends, which lost 6 bases and 6 bases, there was a span of 14 bases. CDR1 MNHGY and CDR2 SVAAGI come from the germline V gene. In DNA form, the CDR3 reads TGTGCCAGCAGAGGCGCAGGGAAATCTGAAGCTTTCTTT. It codes for CASRGAGKSEAFF.

This chain uses TRBV6-5 with TRBJ2-7; D possibly corresponds to TRBD2 (5 bases). This CDR3 comprises 16 residues. The ends were cut back, 2 bases at V and 1 base at J, with 15 bases in the middle. The germline CDR1 and CDR2 sequences are MNHEY and SVGAGI. The CDR3 sequence: CASSYTRTVWSYEQYF. Written as DNA, the CDR3 is TGTGCCAGCAGTTACACTCGGACTGTCTGGTCCTACGAGCAGTACTTC.